This TCR beta chain is drawn from a study of blood T cell repertoires in COVID-19. Looking at the study overall: Specimens from acute and convalescent COVID-19 originated in the United States, Italy and Spain. T cells, B-cell-depleted T cells, or PBMCs supplied cDNA or gDNA.

In the source study's methods: From reference gene primer amplification, estimates of nucleated cell counts were derived. The repertoire was sequenced with immunoSEQ multiplex PCR; TCRdb's copy has only in-frame clones and lacks some. V, J and clone size are those of that table, while D and trimming were read from the DNA. Among some 100,000 clones listed, approximately 91% were seen once. This clone occurred once. Per germline, CDR1 SGHVS and CDR2 FQNEAQ. The CDR3 consists of 17 residues. V dropped 4 bases and J dropped 3 bases, with 18 bases sitting between them. Material for sequencing was peripheral blood. This TCR was sampled from a man in his fifties or sixties with acute or convalescent COVID-19. V and J are TRBV7-8 and TRBJ2-2; D is perhaps TRBD2 (5 bases). The CDR3, as DNA: TGTGCCAGCAGCTCATCCCCCGGGGTGATCGACACCGGGGAGCTGTTTTTT. Protein sequence: CASSSSPGVIDTGELFF. Complete variable domain (other parts from reference TRBV7-8 and TRBJ2-2): GAGVSQSPRYKVAKRGQDVALRCDPISGHVSLFWYQQALGQGPEFLTYFQNEAQLDKSGLPSDRFFAERPEGSVSTLKIQRTQQEDSAVYLCASSSSPGVIDTGELFFGEGSRLTVL.